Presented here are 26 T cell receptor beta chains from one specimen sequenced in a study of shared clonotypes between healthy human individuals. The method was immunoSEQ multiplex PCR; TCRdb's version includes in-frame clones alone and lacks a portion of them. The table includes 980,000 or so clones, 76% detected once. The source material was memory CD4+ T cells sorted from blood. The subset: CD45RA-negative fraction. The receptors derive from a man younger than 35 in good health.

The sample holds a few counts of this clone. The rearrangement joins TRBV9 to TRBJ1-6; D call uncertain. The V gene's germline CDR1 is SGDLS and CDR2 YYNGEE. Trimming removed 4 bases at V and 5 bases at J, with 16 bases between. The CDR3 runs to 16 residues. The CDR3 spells CASSYSVKPDNSPLHF. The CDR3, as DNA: TGTGCCAGCAGCTATTCGGTTAAGCCCGATAATTCACCCCTCCACTTT.

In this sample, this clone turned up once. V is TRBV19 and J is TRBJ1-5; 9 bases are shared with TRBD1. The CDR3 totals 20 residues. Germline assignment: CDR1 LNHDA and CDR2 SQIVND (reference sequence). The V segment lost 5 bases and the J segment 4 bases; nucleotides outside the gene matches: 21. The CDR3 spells CASSPHGGATYRGLNQPQHF. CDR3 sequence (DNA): TGTGCCAGTAGTCCCCATGGGGGGGCAACCTACAGGGGGCTAAATCAGCCCCAGCATTTT.

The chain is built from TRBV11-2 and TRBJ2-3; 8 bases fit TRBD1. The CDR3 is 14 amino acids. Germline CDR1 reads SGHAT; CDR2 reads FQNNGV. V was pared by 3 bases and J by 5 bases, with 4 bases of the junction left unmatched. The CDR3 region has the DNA TGTGCCAGCAGCTTCGACAGGGGTCGAGATACGCAGTATTTT. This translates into CASSFDRGRDTQYF. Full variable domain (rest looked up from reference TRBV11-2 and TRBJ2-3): EAGVAQSPRYKIIEKRQSVAFWCNPISGHATLYWYQQILGQGPKLLIQFQNNGVVDDSQLPKDRFSAERLKGVDSTLKIQPAKLEDSAVYLCASSFDRGRDTQYFGPGTRLTVL.

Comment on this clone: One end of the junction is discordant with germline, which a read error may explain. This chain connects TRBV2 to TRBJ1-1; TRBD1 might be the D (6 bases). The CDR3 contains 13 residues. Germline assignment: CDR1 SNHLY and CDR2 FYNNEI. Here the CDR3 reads CASSAPRDTEAFF. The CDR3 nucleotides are TGTGCCAGCAGCGCCCCCCGGGACACAGAAGCTTTCTTT.

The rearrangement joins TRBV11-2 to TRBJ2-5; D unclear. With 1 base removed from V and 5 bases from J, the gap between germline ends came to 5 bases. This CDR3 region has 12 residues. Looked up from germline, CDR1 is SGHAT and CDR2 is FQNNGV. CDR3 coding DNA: TGTGCCAGCAGCTTAGGGATTGAGACCCAGTACTTC. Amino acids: CASSLGIETQYF.

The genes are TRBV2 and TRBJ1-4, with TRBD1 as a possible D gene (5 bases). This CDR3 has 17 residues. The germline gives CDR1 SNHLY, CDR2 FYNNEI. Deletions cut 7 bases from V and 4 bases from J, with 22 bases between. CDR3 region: CASILREGTGVNEKLFF. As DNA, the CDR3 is TGTGCCAGCATTTTGCGGGAGGGGACGGGGGTTAATGAAAAACTGTTTTTT.

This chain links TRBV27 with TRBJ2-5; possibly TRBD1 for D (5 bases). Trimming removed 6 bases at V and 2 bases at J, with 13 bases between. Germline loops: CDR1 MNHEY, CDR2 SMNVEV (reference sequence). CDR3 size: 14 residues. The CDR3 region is CASRVTASQETQYF. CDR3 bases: TGTGCCAGCAGGGTGACAGCTTCACAAGAGACCCAGTACTTC.

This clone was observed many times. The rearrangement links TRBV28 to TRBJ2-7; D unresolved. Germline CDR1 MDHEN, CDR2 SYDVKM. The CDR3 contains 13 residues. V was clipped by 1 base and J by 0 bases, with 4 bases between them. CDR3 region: CASSLYGSYEQYF. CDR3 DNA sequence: TGTGCCAGCAGTTTATACGGCTCCTACGAGCAGTACTTC.

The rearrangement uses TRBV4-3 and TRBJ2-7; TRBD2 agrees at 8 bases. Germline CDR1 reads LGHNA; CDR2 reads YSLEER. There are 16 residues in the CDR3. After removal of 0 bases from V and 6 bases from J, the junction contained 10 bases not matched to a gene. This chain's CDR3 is CASSQDVIREGREQYF. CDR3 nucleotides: TGCGCCAGCAGCCAAGATGTTATCCGGGAGGGCCGCGAGCAGTACTTC.

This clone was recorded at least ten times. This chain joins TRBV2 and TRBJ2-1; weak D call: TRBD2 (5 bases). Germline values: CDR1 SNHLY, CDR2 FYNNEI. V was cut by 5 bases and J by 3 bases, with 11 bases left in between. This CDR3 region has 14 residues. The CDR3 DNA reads TGTGCCAGCAGTTCCTTTGGGAGCTACAATGAGCAGTTCTTC. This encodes CASSSFGSYNEQFF.

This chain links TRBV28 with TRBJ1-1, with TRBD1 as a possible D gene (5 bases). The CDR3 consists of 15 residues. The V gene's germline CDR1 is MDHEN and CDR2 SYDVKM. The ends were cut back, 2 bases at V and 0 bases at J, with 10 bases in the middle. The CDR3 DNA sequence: TGTGCCAGCAGTTTAGCGGGCAGGGTGAACACTGAAGCTTTCTTT. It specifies CASSLAGRVNTEAFF.

CDR3 bases: TGTGCCAGCAGCTTACAGGAGGGAGGTGCCTACGAGCAGTACTTC. It translates to CASSLQEGGAYEQYF. V and J are TRBV7-2 and TRBJ2-7; possible D gene TRBD2, 6 bases. The germline V and J ends were trimmed by 2 bases and 2 bases, with 13 bases remaining between them. CDR1 SGHTA and CDR2 FQGNSA come from the germline V gene. The CDR3 is 15 amino acids.

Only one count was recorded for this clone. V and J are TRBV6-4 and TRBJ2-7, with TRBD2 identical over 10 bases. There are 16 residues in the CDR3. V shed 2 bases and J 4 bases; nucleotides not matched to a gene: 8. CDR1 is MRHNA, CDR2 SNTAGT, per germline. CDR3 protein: CASSDGRLLAGYEQYF. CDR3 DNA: TGTGCCAGCAGTGACGGGAGGCTACTAGCGGGGTACGAGCAGTACTTC.

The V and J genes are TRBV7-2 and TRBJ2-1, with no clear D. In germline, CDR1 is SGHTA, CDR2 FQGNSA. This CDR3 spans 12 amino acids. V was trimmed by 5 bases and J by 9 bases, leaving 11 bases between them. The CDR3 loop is CASSPMIGEQFF. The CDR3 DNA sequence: TGTGCCAGCAGCCCTATGATAGGTGAGCAGTTCTTC.

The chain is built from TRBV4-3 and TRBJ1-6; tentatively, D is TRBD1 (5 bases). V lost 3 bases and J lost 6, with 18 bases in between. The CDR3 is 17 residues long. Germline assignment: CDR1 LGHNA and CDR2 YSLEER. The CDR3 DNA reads TGCGCCAGCAGCCACCAGACAGTGACGACACTTAATTCACCCCTCCACTTT. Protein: CASSHQTVTTLNSPLHF.

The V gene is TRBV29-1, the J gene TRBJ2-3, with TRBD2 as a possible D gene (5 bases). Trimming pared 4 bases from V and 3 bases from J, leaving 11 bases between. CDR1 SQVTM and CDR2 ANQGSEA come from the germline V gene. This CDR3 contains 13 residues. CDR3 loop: CSVVRGRTDTQYF. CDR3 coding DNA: TGCAGCGTTGTCCGGGGTCGGACAGATACGCAGTATTTT.

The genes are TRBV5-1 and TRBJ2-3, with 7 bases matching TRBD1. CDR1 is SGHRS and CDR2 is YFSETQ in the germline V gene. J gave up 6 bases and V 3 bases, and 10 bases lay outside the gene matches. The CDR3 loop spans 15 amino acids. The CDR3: CASSSGQSAPDTQYF. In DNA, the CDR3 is TGCGCCAGCAGCTCGGGACAGAGTGCACCCGATACGCAGTATTTT.

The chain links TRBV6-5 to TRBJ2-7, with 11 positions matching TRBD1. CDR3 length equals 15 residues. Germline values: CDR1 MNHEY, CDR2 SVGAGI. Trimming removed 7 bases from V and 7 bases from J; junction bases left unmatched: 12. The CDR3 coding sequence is TGTGCCAGCACCCCCCGGGACAGGGGGATGGTAGAGCAGTACTTC. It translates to CASTPRDRGMVEQYF.

Written as DNA, the CDR3 is TGTGCCAGCAGCCCTCACCCCGGGACAGAAACCCGCTCTGGGGCCAACGTCCTGACTTTC. The encoded protein is CASSPHPGTETRSGANVLTF. V is TRBV9 and J is TRBJ2-6, with 7 bases matching TRBD1. Trimming at V came to 4 bases and at J to 0 bases, leaving 16 bases not matched to a gene. The CDR3 runs 20 residues. Germline CDR1 and CDR2: SGDLS and YYNGEE.

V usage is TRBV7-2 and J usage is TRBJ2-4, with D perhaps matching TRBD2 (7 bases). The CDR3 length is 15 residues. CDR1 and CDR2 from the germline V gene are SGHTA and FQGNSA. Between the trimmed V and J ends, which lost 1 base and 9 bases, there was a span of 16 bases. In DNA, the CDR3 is TGTGCCAGCAGCTTAGGGTTCTACAGGGAGGGCATTCAGTACTTC. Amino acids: CASSLGFYREGIQYF.

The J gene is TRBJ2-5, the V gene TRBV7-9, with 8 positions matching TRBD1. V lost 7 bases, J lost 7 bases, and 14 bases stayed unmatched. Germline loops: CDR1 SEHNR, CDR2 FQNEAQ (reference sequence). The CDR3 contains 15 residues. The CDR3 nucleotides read TGTGCCAGCACTAAGGGACAGGCTCTTCATAGGACCCAGTACTTC. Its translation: CASTKGQALHRTQYF.

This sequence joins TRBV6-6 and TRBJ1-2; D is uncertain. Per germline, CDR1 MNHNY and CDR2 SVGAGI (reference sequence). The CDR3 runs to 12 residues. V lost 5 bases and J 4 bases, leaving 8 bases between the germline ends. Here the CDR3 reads CASSPKAYGYTF. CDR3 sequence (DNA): TGTGCCAGCAGTCCAAAGGCCTATGGCTACACCTTC.

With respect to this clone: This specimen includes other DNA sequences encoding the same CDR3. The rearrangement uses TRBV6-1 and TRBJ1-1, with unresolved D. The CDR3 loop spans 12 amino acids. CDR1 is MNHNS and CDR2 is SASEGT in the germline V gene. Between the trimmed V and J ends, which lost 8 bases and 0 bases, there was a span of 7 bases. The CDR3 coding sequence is TGTGCCAGCGGACGGGTGAACACTGAAGCTTTCTTT. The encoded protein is CASGRVNTEAFF.

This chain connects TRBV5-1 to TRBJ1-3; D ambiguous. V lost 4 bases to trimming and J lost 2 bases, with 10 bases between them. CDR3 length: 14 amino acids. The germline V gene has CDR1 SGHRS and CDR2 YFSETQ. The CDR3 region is CASSAGGPGNTIYF. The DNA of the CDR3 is TGCGCCAGCAGCGCCGGCGGCCCTGGAAACACCATATATTTT.

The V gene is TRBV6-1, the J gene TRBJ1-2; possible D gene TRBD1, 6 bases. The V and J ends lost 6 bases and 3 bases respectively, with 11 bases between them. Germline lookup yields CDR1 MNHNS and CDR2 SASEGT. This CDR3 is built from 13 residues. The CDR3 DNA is TGTGCCAGCAGCCACAGGGAAGACTATGGCTACACCTTC. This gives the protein CASSHREDYGYTF.

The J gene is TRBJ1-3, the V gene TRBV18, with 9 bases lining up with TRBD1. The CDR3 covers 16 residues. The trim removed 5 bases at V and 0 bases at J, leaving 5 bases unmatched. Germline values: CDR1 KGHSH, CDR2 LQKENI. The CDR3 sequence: CASSTRDRVSGNTIYF. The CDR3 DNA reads TGTGCCAGCTCAACCCGGGACAGGGTCTCTGGAAACACCATATATTTT. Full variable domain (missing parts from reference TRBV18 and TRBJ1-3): NAGVMQNPRHLVRRRGQEARLRCSPMKGHSHVYWYRQLPEEGLKFMVYLQKENIIDESGMPKERFSAEFPKEGPSILRIQQVVRGDSAAYFCASSTRDRVSGNTIYFGEGSWLTVV.